A selection of T cell receptor beta chains follows, all from one sample in a study of blood T cell repertoires in COVID-19. Assay: immunoSEQ multiplex PCR; the TCRdb copy retains only in-frame clones and omits some. The sample includes some 87,000 clones, approximately 75% of them seen just once. Sequencing was performed on peripheral blood. All receptors come from a human donor in a cohort sampled during active COVID-19. Each CDR3 is given with its conserved first and last residue. A D gene is named only where the DNA matches it firmly. Clone sizes are given selectively: once, few, many, or a class where the clone is expanded.

cdr3_nt cdr3_aa d_call clone_size j_call v_call
TGTGCCAGCAGTTTAAAGGGGGCGGGCACTGAAGCTTTCTTT CASSLKGAGTEAFF TRBD1 - TRBJ1-1 TRBV27
TGTGCCAGTAGTACGGGGGGGGCTGGTGGTGAAAAACTGTTTTTT CASSTGGAGGEKLFF - once TRBJ1-4 TRBV19
TGTGCCAGCAGCAAAGGAGGCAGGGCTGGAAACACCATATATTTT CASSKGGRAGNTIYF - - TRBJ1-3 TRBV21-1
TGTGCCAGCAGCCAACCTGGGCGAGAGACCCAGTACTTC CASSQPGRETQYF - once TRBJ2-5 TRBV4-2
TGTGCCAGCAGCGGAGCCGGGACTAGCGGGCCGAGCTCCTACAATGAGCAGTTCTTC CASSGAGTSGPSSYNEQFF TRBD2 - TRBJ2-1 TRBV11-2
TGTGCCAGCAGAGATAAGGACAGACCAAGTACCTACACTGAAGCTTTCTTT CASRDKDRPSTYTEAFF - - TRBJ1-1 TRBV7-2
TGTGCCAGCAGCTCGTACTACAATGAGCAGTTCTTC CASSSYYNEQFF - - TRBJ2-1 TRBV7-2
TGTGCCAGCAGAGGACTAGCGGGGTGGACAGATACGCAGTATTTT CASRGLAGWTDTQYF TRBD2 - TRBJ2-3 TRBV6-5
TGTGCCAGCAGTGAGAGAACAGGGGCTATCTATGGCTACACCTTC CASSERTGAIYGYTF TRBD1 - TRBJ1-2 TRBV6-1
TGTGCCAGCAGTTACTCACCAGGGGGAAGGACTGAAGCTTTCTTT CASSYSPGGRTEAFF TRBD1 - TRBJ1-1 TRBV6-5
TGTGCCTGGAAAAAGGGGGGGGGTAAAAGCTCTGGAAACACCATATATTTT CAWKKGGGKSSGNTIYF - - TRBJ1-3 TRBV30
TGTGCCATCAGCAAGGGACAGATTAGCAATCAGCCCCAGCATTTT CAISKGQISNQPQHF TRBD1 - TRBJ1-5 TRBV10-3
TGTGCCAGTACCCCCGCAGAGGCTCCTGAAGCTTTCTTT CASTPAEAPEAFF - - TRBJ1-1 TRBV19
TGTGCCAGCAGCTTAAACTGGTACTATGGCTACACCTTC CASSLNWYYGYTF - - TRBJ1-2 TRBV7-2
TGTGCCAGCAGTCCATGGACTGGCCCTTCACGCTACTCACCCCTCCACTTT CASSPWTGPSRYSPLHF - few TRBJ1-6 TRBV6-6
TGTGCCAGCAGCCCAGGGACAGTCTATGGCTACACCTTC CASSPGTVYGYTF TRBD1 many TRBJ1-2 TRBV12-3/TRBV12-4
TGTGCCAGCAGCAAAAGGACAGGGGGAAACACCATATATTTT CASSKRTGGNTIYF TRBD1 once TRBJ1-3 TRBV11-2
TGTGCCAGCAGTTACAAGGGAGACGGAAACACCATATATTTT CASSYKGDGNTIYF - - TRBJ1-3 TRBV6-5
TGTGCCAGCAGTGAAGGGGTTAGGGGTCAGCCCCAGCATTTT CASSEGVRGQPQHF - - TRBJ1-5 TRBV2
TGTGCCAGCAGTTACTCTGCGACAGGCAGGCATTCAGGCGAGCAGTTCTTC CASSYSATGRHSGEQFF - - TRBJ2-1 TRBV6-2/TRBV6-3
TGTGCCAGCAGGGGAACAGGGTCCACTGAAGCTTTCTTT CASRGTGSTEAFF - - TRBJ1-1 TRBV27
TGTGCTAGTGGTTTGGGTTTTGCGACAGGTGGGGAGACCCAGTACTTC CASGLGFATGGETQYF - - TRBJ2-5 TRBV12-5
TGTGCCAGCTGCCCCCCCGCAGGGGAGAAACTGTTTTTT CASCPPAGEKLFF - few TRBJ1-4 TRBV18
TGTGCCAGCAGCTTAGACTCAGGGCTGAACACTGAAGCTTTCTTT CASSLDSGLNTEAFF - - TRBJ1-1 TRBV7-2
TGTGCCATCGGTAGCGGGGGGACTGGCTACAATGAGCAGTTCTTC CAIGSGGTGYNEQFF TRBD2 - TRBJ2-1 TRBV10-3
TGTGCCAGCAGTCCCCGGGACAGGGCATCTTCTCGGAGCTCCTACGAGCAGTACTTC CASSPRDRASSRSSYEQYF TRBD1 - TRBJ2-7 TRBV11-2
TGTGCCACCCCGGCAGGCCCAGTTATCGGCGGGGAGCTGTTTTTT CATPAGPVIGGELFF - - TRBJ2-2 TRBV7-9
TGCGCCAGCAGGAGGAGTCTAGCGGGGGAGACCGGGGAGCTGTTTTTT CASRRSLAGETGELFF TRBD2 - TRBJ2-2 TRBV5-1
TGTGCCAGCAGCTCTTCGACAGGGCGGGATCAGCCCCAGCATTTT CASSSSTGRDQPQHF TRBD1 - TRBJ1-5 TRBV9
TGCGCCACCTCTAAACTAGCGGGGGCCTTAGATACGCAGTATTTT CATSKLAGALDTQYF TRBD2 few TRBJ2-3 TRBV5-1
TGTGCCAGCAGTGAATACAGGGACACTGAAGCTTTCTTT CASSEYRDTEAFF - - TRBJ1-1 TRBV25-1
TGCGCCAGCAGCCCTACGAGCCCTCAGGGGGGCTACACCTTC CASSPTSPQGGYTF - - TRBJ1-2 TRBV5-1
TGTGCCAGCAGTATAAGAGGGACAGAAGCTTTCTTT CASSIRGTEAFF - - TRBJ1-1 TRBV12-3/TRBV12-4
TGCGCCAGCAGGGGACAGGGGAGCTCCTACGAGCAGTACTTC CASRGQGSSYEQYF TRBD1 - TRBJ2-7 TRBV5-1
TGTGCTAGTGGTTTGCTGGGAGGACGAAGCAATCAGCCCCAGCATTTT CASGLLGGRSNQPQHF - - TRBJ1-5 TRBV12-5
TGCAGTGCTAGAGAGTCACTAGAGCAGTTCTTC CSARESLEQFF - - TRBJ2-1 TRBV20-1
TGTGCCAGCAGCCTAGGGGGCAACGAAAACACCATATATTTT CASSLGGNENTIYF TRBD1 - TRBJ1-3 TRBV9
TGCGCCAGCAGCTTCGAACGGTCCTCTGGGGCCAACGTCCTGACTTTC CASSFERSSGANVLTF - - TRBJ2-6 TRBV5-1
TGTGCCAGCAGGCCGACAGGGAATAATTCACCCCTCCACTTT CASRPTGNNSPLHF TRBD1 - TRBJ1-6 TRBV5-4
TGTGCCAGCAGCCCAGCGGGGGGACCCGGCAATGAGCAGTTCTTC CASSPAGGPGNEQFF TRBD2 - TRBJ2-1 TRBV7-3
TGTGCCAGCAGCCGAGGACAGGGGGCTACTGGGGCCAACGTCCTGACTTTC CASSRGQGATGANVLTF TRBD1 - TRBJ2-6 TRBV3-1/TRBV3-2
TGTGCCAGCAGCTTCAGACAGGGGGCGGATCAGCCCCAGCATTTT CASSFRQGADQPQHF TRBD1 few TRBJ1-5 TRBV6-5
TGTGCCAGCAGTCCCGGACTAGCGGGGGGGCGGGGCACAGATACGCAGTATTTT CASSPGLAGGRGTDTQYF TRBD2 - TRBJ2-3 TRBV6-6
TGTGCCAGCAGCTTGCATCCGGGGAAGGGCACCGGGGAGCTGTTTTTT CASSLHPGKGTGELFF - - TRBJ2-2 TRBV7-3
TGTGCCACCAGCAGAGATCTGTGGGCAGGGGCGCGGGATACGCAGTATTTT CATSRDLWAGARDTQYF - - TRBJ2-3 TRBV15
TGTGCCAGCAGTGTGATTAGCGTGACCAATGAGCAGTTCTTC CASSVISVTNEQFF - - TRBJ2-1 TRBV6-6
TGCGCCAGCAGCCTAGGACAGGGGAGCACAGATACGCAGTATTTT CASSLGQGSTDTQYF TRBD1 - TRBJ2-3 TRBV5-1
TGTGCCAGCAGAAATACAGGGCTCGGGACAGATACGCAGTATTTT CASRNTGLGTDTQYF - - TRBJ2-3 TRBV7-9
TGTGCCAGCAGTTTGGACAGGTTCTCTGGAAACACCATATATTTT CASSLDRFSGNTIYF TRBD1 once TRBJ1-3 TRBV6-6
TGTGCCAGCGAGAAGTACGAGCAGTACTTC CASEKYEQYF - - TRBJ2-7 TRBV28
TGTGCCAGCAGCTCCCAGGGGGCCACTGAAGCTTTCTTT CASSSQGATEAFF TRBD1 - TRBJ1-1 TRBV7-9
TGTGCCAGCGGACAGGTAAATTCACCCCTCCACTTT CASGQVNSPLHF TRBD1 - TRBJ1-6 TRBV3-1/TRBV3-2
TGTGCCAGTACTCCTTTCCAAACCCTAAATCAGCCCCAGCATTTT CASTPFQTLNQPQHF - - TRBJ1-5 TRBV19
TGTGCCAGCAGCATCCCGGGACTAGCGGGGGGGAGCACAGATACGCAGTATTTT CASSIPGLAGGSTDTQYF TRBD2 - TRBJ2-3 TRBV7-9
TGCGCCAGCAGTCACCAACCTACCGACTGGGGGCCCTACGAGCAGTACTTC CASSHQPTDWGPYEQYF - - TRBJ2-7 TRBV23-1
TGTGCCAGCAGCCAGGGGAAGACCCAGTACTTC CASSQGKTQYF - - TRBJ2-5 TRBV11-3
TGTGCCAGCAGTTCCCTTAGCGGGGGATTCTACGAGCAGTACTTC CASSSLSGGFYEQYF TRBD2 few TRBJ2-7 TRBV6-2/TRBV6-3